A selection of T cell receptor beta chains follows, all from one sample in a study of cytomegalovirus exposure and HLA in healthy donors. TCRdb's copy holds only in-frame clones and misses some; the assay was immunoSEQ multiplex PCR. Seen here are about 150,000 clones, over 70% observed once, and the top ten hold almost 7%. The sequenced material came from PBMCs. All receptors come from a man under 40 in good health and CMV-seropositive. Each CDR3 is given without its conserved first and last residue.

J gene: TRBJ2-1; V gene: TRBV11-2; CDR3 length: 12; CDR3 protein: ASSFSRTGNEQF
J gene: TRBJ2-7; V gene: TRBV29-1; CDR3 length: 12; CDR3 protein: SVTSGDSSYEQY
J gene: TRBJ2-1; V gene: TRBV7-9; CDR3 length: 15; CDR3 protein: ASSPFYSIRRGEEQF
J gene: TRBJ2-2; V gene: TRBV6-5; CDR3 length: 13; CDR3 protein: ASTNGGENTGELF
J gene: TRBJ2-1; V gene: TRBV7-9; CDR3 length: 9; CDR3 protein: ASSLVGEQF
J gene: TRBJ2-3; V gene: TRBV28; CDR3 length: 13; CDR3 protein: ASGGSPTSTDTQY
J gene: TRBJ2-7; V gene: TRBV30; CDR3 length: 9; CDR3 protein: AWRTGLLWY
J gene: TRBJ2-4; V gene: TRBV19; CDR3 length: 13; CDR3 protein: ASSPAGTLKNIQY
J gene: TRBJ1-1; V gene: TRBV6-5; CDR3 length: 12; CDR3 protein: ASSYRGTDTEAF
J gene: TRBJ1-2; V gene: TRBV27; CDR3 length: 12; CDR3 protein: ASSYRASNYGYT
J gene: TRBJ2-3; V gene: TRBV5-6; CDR3 length: 9; CDR3 protein: ASSYGDTQY
J gene: TRBJ1-1; V gene: TRBV7-9; CDR3 length: 14; CDR3 protein: SSSLLGTGTNTEAF
J gene: TRBJ2-1; V gene: TRBV10-1; CDR3 length: 11; CDR3 protein: ASSESGLLEQF
J gene: TRBJ2-5; V gene: TRBV9; CDR3 length: 13; CDR3 protein: ASSPRAFDQETQY
J gene: TRBJ2-7; V gene: TRBV7-9; CDR3 length: 11; CDR3 protein: ASSLGDWNEQY
J gene: TRBJ1-3; V gene: TRBV7-9; CDR3 length: 13; CDR3 protein: ASSLPRGSGNTIY
J gene: TRBJ2-3; V gene: TRBV5-4; CDR3 length: 14; CDR3 protein: ASSSRTSGYTDTQY
J gene: TRBJ2-1; V gene: TRBV6-6; CDR3 length: 13; CDR3 protein: ASSYGAGGPDEQF
J gene: TRBJ2-2; V gene: TRBV5-4; CDR3 length: 14; CDR3 protein: ASSGDPTGDTGELF
J gene: TRBJ2-7; V gene: TRBV7-9; CDR3 length: 12; CDR3 protein: ASSLGGVAYEQY
J gene: TRBJ1-2; V gene: TRBV2; CDR3 length: 13; CDR3 protein: ASSESDRGNYGYT
J gene: TRBJ2-7; V gene: TRBV7-2; CDR3 length: 11; CDR3 protein: ASSLAQTYEQY
J gene: TRBJ2-1; V gene: TRBV4-1; CDR3 length: 15; CDR3 protein: ASSQGQGANGDNEQF
J gene: TRBJ1-5; V gene: TRBV5-8; CDR3 length: 15; CDR3 protein: ASRHVGRRGFNQPQH
J gene: TRBJ1-1; V gene: TRBV4-2; CDR3 length: 14; CDR3 protein: ASSQSNRGLGPEAF
J gene: TRBJ2-3; V gene: TRBV7-8; CDR3 length: 12; CDR3 protein: ASSLGALTDTQY
J gene: TRBJ1-5; V gene: TRBV19; CDR3 length: 17; CDR3 protein: ASSPRTGGARGTGQPQH
J gene: TRBJ2-1; V gene: TRBV10-3; CDR3 length: 12; CDR3 protein: AISDGRGGNEQF
J gene: TRBJ2-3; V gene: TRBV28; CDR3 length: 16; CDR3 protein: ASSLVSGGERWSDTQY
J gene: TRBJ2-2; V gene: TRBV7-7; CDR3 length: 13; CDR3 protein: ASSTSSGVGGELF
J gene: TRBJ1-3; V gene: TRBV4-1; CDR3 length: 14; CDR3 protein: ASSQVGLQSGNTIY
J gene: TRBJ2-2; V gene: TRBV15; CDR3 length: 14; CDR3 protein: ATSRGLADNTGELF
J gene: TRBJ2-1; V gene: TRBV11-2; CDR3 length: 14; CDR3 protein: ASSLTTGPLYNEQF
J gene: TRBJ1-2; V gene: TRBV12-5; CDR3 length: 11; CDR3 protein: ASGLGQGDGYT
J gene: TRBJ2-3; V gene: TRBV9; CDR3 length: 13; CDR3 protein: ASSTLGQGADTQY
J gene: TRBJ2-3; V gene: TRBV7-3; CDR3 length: 12; CDR3 protein: ASSLGGVTDTQY
J gene: TRBJ2-3; V gene: TRBV5-6; CDR3 length: 13; CDR3 protein: ASSLGTGGTDTQY
J gene: TRBJ1-2; V gene: TRBV5-1; CDR3 length: 12; CDR3 protein: ASSSPGIDYGYT
J gene: TRBJ1-1; V gene: TRBV10-3; CDR3 length: 12; CDR3 protein: AISESVAGTEAF
J gene: TRBJ2-5; V gene: TRBV29-1; CDR3 length: 10; CDR3 protein: SVASKKETQY
J gene: TRBJ2-1; V gene: TRBV4-2; CDR3 length: 13; CDR3 protein: ASSSRDVRNNEQF
J gene: TRBJ2-3; V gene: TRBV7-9; CDR3 length: 13; CDR3 protein: ASSLGEGWDDTQY
J gene: TRBJ2-7; V gene: TRBV7-2; CDR3 length: 13; CDR3 protein: ASSLERGRLYEQY
J gene: TRBJ2-5; V gene: TRBV11-3; CDR3 length: 11; CDR3 protein: ASRAGTQETQY
J gene: TRBJ2-7; V gene: TRBV19; CDR3 length: 13; CDR3 protein: ASSVTRDRYYEQY
J gene: TRBJ1-1; V gene: TRBV7-9; CDR3 length: 9; CDR3 protein: ASSLQIEAF
J gene: TRBJ1-2; V gene: TRBV11-2; CDR3 length: 14; CDR3 protein: ASSSSRDTPNYGYT
J gene: TRBJ2-1; V gene: TRBV5-1; CDR3 length: 11; CDR3 protein: ASSLGLAGEQF
J gene: TRBJ2-1; V gene: TRBV9; CDR3 length: 15; CDR3 protein: ASSVGGLADSYNEQF
J gene: TRBJ2-7; V gene: TRBV11-3; CDR3 length: 14; CDR3 protein: ASSKLSGGTSYEQY
J gene: TRBJ2-1; V gene: TRBV7-8; CDR3 length: 14; CDR3 protein: ASSLQSQNPVNEQF
J gene: TRBJ2-5; V gene: TRBV4-2; CDR3 length: 14; CDR3 protein: ASSRLPLGGQETQY
J gene: TRBJ1-1; V gene: TRBV27; CDR3 length: 12; CDR3 protein: ASRGGLLNTEAF
J gene: TRBJ1-1; V gene: TRBV7-8; CDR3 length: 11; CDR3 protein: ASTTGGYTEAF